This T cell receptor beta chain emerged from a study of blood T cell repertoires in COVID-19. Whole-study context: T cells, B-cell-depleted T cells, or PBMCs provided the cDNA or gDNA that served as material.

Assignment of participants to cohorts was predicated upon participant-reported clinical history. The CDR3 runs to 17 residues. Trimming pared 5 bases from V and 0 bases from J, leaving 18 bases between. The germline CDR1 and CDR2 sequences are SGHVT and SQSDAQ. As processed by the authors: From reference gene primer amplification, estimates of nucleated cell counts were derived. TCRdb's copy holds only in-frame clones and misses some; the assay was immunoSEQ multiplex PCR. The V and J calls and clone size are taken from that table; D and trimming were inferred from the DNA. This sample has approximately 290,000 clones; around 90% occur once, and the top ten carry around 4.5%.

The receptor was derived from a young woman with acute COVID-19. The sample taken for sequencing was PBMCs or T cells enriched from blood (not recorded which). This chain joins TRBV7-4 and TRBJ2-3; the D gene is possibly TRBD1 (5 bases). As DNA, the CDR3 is TGTGCCAGCAGCCCCGATTCGGCAGGGTACAGCACAGATACGCAGTATTTT. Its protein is CASSPDSAGYSTDTQYF.